This T cell receptor beta chain appears in the sequencing data of a study of molecular identifiers for immune sequencing clone quantification. Study-level points and caveats: Jurkat TCR RNA that was spiked in from one cell was reportedly detectable among around 1 million naive cells.

This CDR3 is built from 16 residues. Germline lookup yields CDR1 MGHRA and CDR2 YSYEKL. Trimming took 2 bases from V and 6 from J; bases not matched to a gene: 7. TCRdb passed the PCR reads through MiXCR, listing each CDR3 protein once. The data contain hundreds of thousands of distinct CDR3 sequences, less than 30% of them singletons. This clonotype was picked up a small number of times. The antigen remains unidentified. Naive CD8 T cells underwent sorting with the CD8+CD4-CCR7+CD45RA+ definition. The clonotype comes from a human donor in good health. Some libraries in this study had Jurkat cell RNA spiked in. Sample: naive CD8+ T cells from blood, with Jurkat cell RNA spiked in. Noted subset: FACS-sorted CD8+CD4-CCR7+CD45RA+ naive T cells. This chain links TRBV4-1 with TRBJ2-4; 10 bases fit TRBD2. This CDR3 reads CASSQYSGGALNIQYF. CDR3 nucleotides: TGCGCCAGCAGCCAATACAGCGGGGGGGCTTTAAACATTCAGTACTTC.